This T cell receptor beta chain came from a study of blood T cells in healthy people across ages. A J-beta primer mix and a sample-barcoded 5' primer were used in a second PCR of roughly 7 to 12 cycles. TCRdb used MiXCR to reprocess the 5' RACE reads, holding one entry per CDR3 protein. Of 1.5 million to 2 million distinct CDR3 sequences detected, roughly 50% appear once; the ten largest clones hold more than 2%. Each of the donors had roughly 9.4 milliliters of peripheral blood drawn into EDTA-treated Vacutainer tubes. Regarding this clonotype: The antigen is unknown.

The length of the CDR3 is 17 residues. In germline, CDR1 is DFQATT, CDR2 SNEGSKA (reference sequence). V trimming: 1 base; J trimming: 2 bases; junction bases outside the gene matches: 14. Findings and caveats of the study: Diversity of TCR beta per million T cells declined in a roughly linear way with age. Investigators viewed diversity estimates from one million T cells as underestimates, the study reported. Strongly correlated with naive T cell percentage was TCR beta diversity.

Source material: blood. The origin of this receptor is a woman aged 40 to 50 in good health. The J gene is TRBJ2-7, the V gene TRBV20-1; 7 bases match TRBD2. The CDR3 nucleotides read TGCAGTGCTAGAGGTAGGATAGGTCTAGCGGCAACCTACGAGCAGTACTTC. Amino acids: CSARGRIGLAATYEQYF.